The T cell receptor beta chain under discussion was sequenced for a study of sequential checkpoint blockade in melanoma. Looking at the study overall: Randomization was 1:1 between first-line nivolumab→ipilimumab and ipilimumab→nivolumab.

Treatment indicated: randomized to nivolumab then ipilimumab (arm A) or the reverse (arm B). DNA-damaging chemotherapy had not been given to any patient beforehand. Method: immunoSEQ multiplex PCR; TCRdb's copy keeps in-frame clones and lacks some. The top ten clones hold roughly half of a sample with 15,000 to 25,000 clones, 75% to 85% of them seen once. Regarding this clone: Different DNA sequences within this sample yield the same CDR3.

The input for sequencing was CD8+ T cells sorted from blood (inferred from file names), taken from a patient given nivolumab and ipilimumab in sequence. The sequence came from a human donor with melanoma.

The CDR3 DNA reads TGTGCCAGCGTCGGTGTTGAAGCTTTCTTT. It yields the protein CASVGVEAFF. V and J are TRBV2 and TRBJ1-1, with D hard to call. CDR3 length: 10 amino acids. Germline CDR1 is SNHLY and CDR2 is FYNNEI. Trimming removed 8 bases at V and 7 bases at J, with 8 bases between.